Shown below are 17 T cell receptor beta chains from a single sample sequenced in a study of blood T cell dynamics during melanoma immunotherapy. Time point specified: pre-treatment baseline. Only in-frame clones appear in the TCRdb table, and some are missing; sequencing was by immunoSEQ multiplex PCR. This table holds 15,000 or so clones, around 86% found once. The sample here was blood, taken from a patient treated with checkpoint blockade. These receptors all come from a human donor with melanoma.

This chain uses TRBV11-2 with TRBJ2-1, with D possibly TRBD1 on 6 matching bases. The germline V gene has CDR1 SGHAT and CDR2 FQNNGV. The CDR3 runs 16 residues. Trimming took off 1 base at V and 9 bases at J, with 19 bases between the two ends. As DNA, the CDR3 is TGTGCCAGCAGCTTAGTATCCAGGGGCAGAGGGGGTGAGCAGTTCTTC. Residues: CASSLVSRGRGGEQFF.

The chain uses TRBV9 and TRBJ1-4; D ambiguous. Germline V lookup: CDR1 SGDLS, CDR2 YYNGEE. The CDR3 consists of 15 residues. Trimming stripped 4 bases from V and 7 bases from J, with 17 bases between. The CDR3 sequence: CASSPSPSPREKLFF. The CDR3 DNA is TGTGCCAGCAGCCCGTCACCCTCCCCTCGTGAAAAACTGTTTTTT.

The V call is TRBV29-1, the J call TRBJ1-2; 8 bases agree with TRBD1. This CDR3 region has 14 residues. CDR1 SQVTM and CDR2 ANQGSEA come from the germline V gene. The trim removed 0 bases at V and 4 bases at J, leaving 4 bases unmatched. The CDR3 coding sequence is TGCAGCGTTGAAGACCAGGGGGCGGGCTATGGCTACACCTTC. Translated, it gives CSVEDQGAGYGYTF.

The chain is built from TRBV7-2 and TRBJ2-5, with D perhaps TRBD1 or TRBD2 (5 bases each). This CDR3 is built from 16 residues. The V gene lost 1 base and the J gene lost 4 bases, with 16 bases spanning the gap. The germline V gene encodes CDR1 SGHTA and CDR2 FQGNSA. For the CDR3, the DNA is TGTGCCAGCAGCTTAGTTGGGGGAATGCCCACAGAGACCCAGTACTTC. It codes for CASSLVGGMPTETQYF. Variable domain in full (rest from reference TRBV7-2 and TRBJ2-5): GAGVSQSPSNKVTEKGKDVELRCDPISGHTALYWYRQSLGQGLEFLIYFQGNSAPDKSGLPSDRFSAERTGGSVSTLTIQRTQQEDSAVYLCASSLVGGMPTETQYFGPGTRLLVL.

V and J are TRBV27 and TRBJ1-1; D not certain. Germline V gives CDR1 MNHEY, CDR2 SMNVEV (reference sequence). The ends were cut back, 3 bases at V and 4 bases at J, with 9 bases in the middle. There are 13 residues in the CDR3. The DNA of the CDR3 is TGTGCCAGCAGTTTTACAAGGGCCACTGAAGCTTTCTTT. Amino acids: CASSFTRATEAFF.

The rearrangement links TRBV19 to TRBJ2-3; 10 bases agree with TRBD1. The CDR3 contains 16 residues. Germline V gene data show CDR1 as LNHDA and CDR2 as SQIVND (reference sequence). Unmatched junction bases numbered 6, after V lost 4 bases and J lost 2 bases. The CDR3 DNA is TGTGCCAGTAGTAACGGACAGGGGGTGGCCACAGATACGCAGTATTTT. Encoded protein: CASSNGQGVATDTQYF.

This chain connects TRBV7-9 to TRBJ1-4; perhaps TRBD1 as D (5 bases). The CDR3 sequence is 16 residues long. The germline V gene encodes CDR1 SEHNR and CDR2 FQNEAQ (reference sequence). Trimming removed 6 bases from V and 5 bases from J, with 19 bases in between. The CDR3 DNA is TGTGCCAGCAGTTCGGGTGGGGGAATCGGGAATGAAAAACTGTTTTTT. Translated: CASSSGGGIGNEKLFF.

CDR3: CASSPQGAKTDTQYF. The CDR3 DNA sequence: TGCGCCAGCAGCCCACAGGGGGCTAAGACAGATACGCAGTATTTT. The chain recombines TRBV5-1 with TRBJ2-3; TRBD1 matches at 9 bases. The CDR3 is 15 amino acids. V dropped 4 bases and J dropped 3; count of bases not matched to a gene: 6. CDR1 is SGHRS, CDR2 YFSETQ, per germline.

The chain uses TRBV2 and TRBJ2-1; possible D gene TRBD1, 6 bases. Germline V gene data show CDR1 as SNHLY and CDR2 as FYNNEI. The CDR3 has 14 residues. V lost 5 bases to trimming and J lost 4 bases, with 12 bases between them. As DNA, the CDR3 is TGTGCCAGCAGTAACAGAAGGGGGTACAATGAGCAGTTCTTC. Protein product: CASSNRRGYNEQFF.

This rearrangement joins TRBV21-1 to TRBJ2-7; the listed D gene, TRBD1, was not tested against the DNA. TRBV21-1 is tagged as a pseudogene. CDR3 length equals 15 residues. The CDR3, as DNA: TGTGCCAGCAGCAATGGGGACAGGGCTATCGTCGAGCAGTACGTC. This gives the protein CASSNGDRAIVEQYV.

V is TRBV7-9 and J is TRBJ2-2; 10 nucleotides line up with TRBD1. After removal of 4 bases from V and 3 bases from J, the junction contained 8 bases not matched to a gene. There are 17 residues in the CDR3. Germline CDR1 and CDR2: SEHNR and FQNEAQ (reference sequence). CDR3 residues: CASSSPKGTGDTGELFF. The CDR3 DNA reads as TGTGCCAGCAGCTCCCCGAAAGGGACAGGGGACACCGGGGAGCTGTTTTTT.

The chain couples TRBV5-1 to TRBJ1-1, with unresolved D. The V end was cut by 4 bases, the J end by 11 bases, with 21 bases between. Germline V gene lookup returns CDR1 SGHRS and CDR2 YFSETQ. CDR3 size: 14 residues. CDR3 region: CASSPQALKSSAFF. As DNA, the CDR3 is TGCGCCAGCAGCCCACAAGCCTTAAAAAGCTCGGCTTTCTTT.

The genes are TRBV10-3 and TRBJ1-4; tentatively, D is TRBD1 (5 bases). CDR3 size: 15 residues. V shed 3 bases and J shed 8 bases, with 16 bases lying between them. The germline V gene encodes CDR1 ENHRY and CDR2 SYGVKD. CDR3 sequence reads: CAISDPPGVREKLFF. The CDR3 DNA is TGTGCCATCAGTGACCCCCCGGGGGTGAGGGAAAAACTGTTTTTT.

V usage is TRBV7-2 and J usage is TRBJ2-7; either TRBD1 or TRBD2 may supply D (5 bases each). Germline V gene sequence: CDR1 SGHTA, CDR2 FQGNSA. CDR3 length: 14 residues. Trimming removed 5 bases at V and 2 bases at J, with 13 bases between. DNA of the CDR3: TGTGCCAGCAGCCCCGGGACGCAAACCTACGAGCAGTACTTC. This translates into CASSPGTQTYEQYF.

The chain carries TRBV5-5 and TRBJ1-2; weak D call: TRBD1 (5 bases). Looked up from germline, CDR1 is SGHKS and CDR2 is YYEKEE (reference sequence). Trimming pared 2 bases from V and 2 bases from J, leaving 16 bases between. The CDR3 is made up of 16 amino acids. DNA of the CDR3: TGTGCCAGCAGCTTCCTCGGGGCCCCACCGAACTATGGCTACACCTTC. It encodes CASSFLGAPPNYGYTF.

The chain combines TRBV2 with TRBJ1-2; TRBD1 agrees at 7 bases. The CDR3 totals 13 residues. Germline V gene lookup returns CDR1 SNHLY and CDR2 FYNNEI. J was trimmed by 4 bases and V by 6 bases; bases with no gene match: 5. The CDR3 here is CASSRDSIYGYTF. DNA for the CDR3: TGTGCCAGCAGCCGGGACAGCATCTATGGCTACACCTTC.

The chain couples TRBV5-5 to TRBJ2-7, with D possibly TRBD1 on 6 matching bases. Germline CDR1 and CDR2: SGHKS and YYEKEE (reference sequence). This CDR3 has 15 amino acids. The V gene lost 0 bases and the J gene lost 0 bases, with 10 bases spanning the gap. This chain's CDR3 is CASSLELGASYEQYV. CDR3 DNA sequence: TGTGCCAGCAGCTTGGAGTTGGGGGCCTCCTACGAGCAGTACGTC.